The 22 T cell receptor beta chains in this list originate from one sample, sequenced in a study of persistence of HIV-infected CD4 T cells. Stimulation used approximately 9.1 ug/mL lysate from CMV-infected fibroblasts. Memory cells lacking CD40L and CD69 with high CD45RO were sorted. These TCRs are of unknown antigen specificity. This was the immunoSEQ version 4 assay in survey mode. TCRdb keeps only in-frame clones here, not all; method: immunoSEQ multiplex PCR. The sample has around 48,000 clones, about 81% seen once. Sequencing used CD4+ T cells sorted from PBMCs after approximately 20-hour stimulation, obtained from a patient who received antiretroviral therapy. Source of these receptors: an adult man with HIV who was CMV-seropositive.

This clone has a handful of counts. V gene TRBV7-9 combines with J gene TRBJ2-1, with unresolved D. This CDR3 is built from 11 residues. CDR1 is SEHNR, CDR2 FQNEAQ, per germline (reference sequence). Trimming pared 11 bases from V and 8 bases from J, leaving 13 bases between. DNA of the CDR3: TGTGCCCCGGCCTCCTGGGATGAGCAGTTCTTC. This codes for CAPASWDEQFF.

V usage is TRBV7-9 and J usage is TRBJ1-3, with TRBD1 matching 9 bases. Germline lookup yields CDR1 SEHNR and CDR2 FQNEAQ (reference sequence). The CDR3 has 19 residues. The V segment lost 1 base and the J segment 0 bases; nucleotides outside the gene matches: 10. The CDR3 DNA sequence: TGTGCCAGCAGCTTAGAAGGGGACAGGGTGGCTCTCTCTGGAAACACCATATATTTT. Its protein is CASSLEGDRVALSGNTIYF.

Turning to this clone: Because it lacks the conserved phenylalanine or tryptophan at the end, this CDR3 is likely a read error. The DNA is omitted, as the CDR3 cannot be located on it reliably, and the CDR3 follows TCRdb's listing. The V call is TRBV6-5, the J call TRBJ2-3; the table's D call of TRBD2 was not tested on the DNA. The germline V gene has CDR1 MNHEY and CDR2 SVGAGI. Counting both end residues, the CDR3 totals 10 amino acids. CDR3 sequence reads: CASRLAGVRD.

The chain links TRBV19 to TRBJ1-4; the match to TRBD1 covers 8 bases. The V and J ends lost 3 bases and 4 bases, in that order; junction bases with no gene match: 4. In germline, CDR1 is LNHDA, CDR2 SQIVND (reference sequence). CDR3 length: 15 amino acids. The CDR3 DNA sequence: TGTGCCAGTAGTATTCGACAGGGGTTTAATGAAAAACTGTTTTTT. Protein sequence: CASSIRQGFNEKLFF.

The V and J genes are TRBV6-2 or TRBV6-3 and TRBJ2-1; a weak D match, TRBD1 (7 bases). The V gene lost 2 bases and the J gene lost 10 bases, with 15 bases spanning the gap. Germline V gives CDR1 MNHEY, CDR2 SVGEGT. This CDR3 is 14 amino acids long. CDR3 in amino acids: CASSYRQGRGEQFF. The DNA of the CDR3 is TGTGCCAGCAGTTACAGACAGGGACGGGGGGAGCAGTTCTTC.

J is TRBJ1-2 and V is TRBV6-1; no clear D. CDR3 length: 13 amino acids. The V end lost 4 bases, the J end lost 4 bases, and 10 bases lay between the germline ends. Germline V lookup: CDR1 MNHNS, CDR2 SASEGT. CDR3 DNA: TGTGCCAGCAGTGTAGCCCCCCTCTATGGCTACACCTTC. Translating gives CASSVAPLYGYTF.

The chain combines TRBV4-2 with TRBJ1-1, with a possible D match to TRBD1 (5 bases). The CDR3 covers 15 residues. V was cut by 3 bases and J by 0 bases, with 11 bases left in between. Germline values: CDR1 LGHNA, CDR2 YNFKEQ. CDR3 DNA: TGTGCCAGCAGCCACACGTCAGGGTTGAACACTGAAGCTTTCTTT. Amino acid sequence: CASSHTSGLNTEAFF.

The chain combines TRBV30 with TRBJ1-5, with a tentative D call TRBD1 (6 bases). V was trimmed by 2 bases and J by 0 bases, leaving 11 bases between them. CDR3 length: 15 amino acids. Germline CDR1 GTSNPN, CDR2 SVGIG (reference sequence). Written as DNA, the CDR3 is TGTGCCTGGAGTCCCGGGACAATTAGCAATCAGCCCCAGCATTTT. Its protein product is CAWSPGTISNQPQHF.

The V gene is TRBV5-4, the J gene TRBJ2-6, with D perhaps TRBD2 (7 bases). V gave up 3 bases and J gave up 2 bases, with 9 bases separating them. The germline gives CDR1 SGHNT, CDR2 YYREEE (reference sequence). The CDR3 has 15 amino acids. The CDR3 is CASSSGGPGANVLTF. In DNA form, the CDR3 reads TGTGCCAGCAGCTCCGGGGGGCCTGGGGCCAACGTCCTGACTTTC.

The chain couples TRBV30 to TRBJ2-5, with a tentative D call TRBD2 (5 bases). Germline CDR1 reads GTSNPN; CDR2 reads SVGIG (reference sequence). Deletions cut 6 bases from V and 4 bases from J, with 15 bases between. The CDR3 has 13 residues. The CDR3 DNA is TGTGCCTGCCTCGAGGGCGGCCGAGAGACCCAGTACTTC. This gives the protein CACLEGGRETQYF.

V and J are TRBV4-2 and TRBJ2-1, with a tentative D call TRBD2 (5 bases). V dropped 0 bases and J dropped 12 bases, with 18 bases sitting between them. The CDR3 covers 15 residues. Germline V gene lookup returns CDR1 LGHNA and CDR2 YNFKEQ. The chain's CDR3 is CASSQEGLGLEGQFF. DNA of the CDR3: TGTGCCAGCAGCCAAGAAGGGTTAGGGTTAGAGGGGCAGTTCTTC.

The rearrangement links TRBV11-1 to TRBJ2-1; 8 bases align to TRBD1. This CDR3 spans 18 amino acids. Germline values: CDR1 SGHAT, CDR2 FQDESV (reference sequence). The junction had 7 bases not matched to a gene; V was cut back by 0 bases and J by 0 bases. The CDR3 spells CASSLAQDRGISYNEQFF. The CDR3 coding sequence is TGTGCCAGCAGCTTAGCTCAAGACAGGGGAATCTCCTACAATGAGCAGTTCTTC.

The V and J genes are TRBV28 and TRBJ2-2, with D hard to call. The V gene's germline CDR1 is MDHEN and CDR2 SYDVKM. The CDR3 has 15 residues. V was cut by 4 bases and J by 4 bases, with 13 bases left in between. CDR3 DNA: TGTGCCAGCAGTTCGCTTCGGACGGTCACCGGGGAGCTGTTTTTT. Its protein is CASSSLRTVTGELFF.

This rearrangement joins TRBV10-1 to TRBJ2-2, with 8 bases identical to TRBD1. The J segment lost 7 bases and the V segment lost 0 bases, leaving 7 bases of the junction unmatched. The germline gives CDR1 WNHNN, CDR2 SYGVQD (reference sequence). The length of the CDR3 is 16 residues. The CDR3 here is CASSESKSGGDGELFF. DNA for the CDR3: TGCGCCAGCAGTGAGTCGAAGTCAGGGGGCGACGGGGAGCTGTTTTTT.

The chain has TRBV27 and TRBJ2-1; 11 positions agree with TRBD2. Losses at the gene ends were 5 bases for V and 7 bases for J; bases not matched to a gene: 10. The CDR3 has 16 amino acids. Germline CDR1 is MNHEY and CDR2 is SMNVEV (reference sequence). CDR3 amino acids: CASSQLSGRGVNEQFF. The DNA for the CDR3 is TGTGCCAGCAGTCAACTTAGCGGGAGGGGGGTGAATGAGCAGTTCTTC.

The genes are TRBV7-2 and TRBJ1-2, with D tentatively TRBD1 (5 bases). The CDR3 consists of 11 residues. Germline CDR1 reads SGHTA; CDR2 reads FQGNSA. V was trimmed by 5 bases and J by 7 bases, leaving 8 bases between them. The CDR3 bases are TGTGCCAGCAGCCCTGGGACTGGCTACACCTTC. It codes for CASSPGTGYTF.

The chain has TRBV7-9 and TRBJ2-5; 7 bases align to TRBD1. Germline assignment: CDR1 SEHNR and CDR2 FQNEAQ (reference sequence). The V segment lost 6 bases and the J segment 5 bases; nucleotides outside the gene matches: 12. This CDR3 comprises 15 residues. The CDR3 reads CASRNTDRFRETQYF. The CDR3 DNA reads TGTGCCAGCAGAAATACGGACAGGTTTCGCGAGACCCAGTACTTC. Variable domain in full (rest from reference TRBV7-9 and TRBJ2-5): DTGVSQNPRHKITKRGQNVTFRCDPISEHNRLYWYRQTLGQGPEFLTYFQNEAQLEKSRLLSDRFSAERPKGSFSTLEIQRTEQGDSAMYLCASRNTDRFRETQYFGPGTRLLVL.

The chain links TRBV30 to TRBJ1-1; TRBD1 might be the D (5 bases). This CDR3 comprises 12 residues. In germline, CDR1 is GTSNPN, CDR2 SVGIG (reference sequence). Trimming left V 8 bases short and J 0 bases short, with 10 bases between. Here the CDR3 DNA reads TGTGCCCGACAGCCTTTGAACACTGAAGCTTTCTTT. This encodes CARQPLNTEAFF.

The chain carries TRBV4-2 and TRBJ2-1; 7 nucleotides match TRBD1. The CDR3 has 13 residues. CDR1 and CDR2 (germline): LGHNA, YNFKEQ. Unmatched junction bases numbered 2, after V lost 4 bases and J lost 5 bases. CDR3 DNA: TGTGCCAGCAGCCTAACAGGGGACAATGAGCAGTTCTTC. Its protein product is CASSLTGDNEQFF.

This chain connects TRBV5-1 to TRBJ1-1, with D hard to call. Between the trimmed V and J ends, which lost 8 bases and 5 bases, there was a span of 25 bases. Germline V gene lookup returns CDR1 SGHRS and CDR2 YFSETQ. CDR3 length: 16 residues. The CDR3 protein is CASKPNLGGGLTEAFF. The CDR3 DNA sequence: TGCGCCAGTAAACCCAATTTGGGAGGTGGATTAACTGAAGCTTTCTTT.

The chain combines TRBV7-9 with TRBJ1-3, with unresolved D. The V gene's germline CDR1 is SEHNR and CDR2 FQNEAQ (reference sequence). Trimming pared 5 bases from V and 9 bases from J, leaving 14 bases between. This CDR3 is built from 13 residues. CDR3 coding DNA: TGTGCCAGCAGCCCCGGAACGGCGGGCACCATATATTTT. Its translation is CASSPGTAGTIYF.

The V and J genes are TRBV10-3 and TRBJ1-3, with D possibly TRBD1 on 6 matching bases. The CDR3 loop spans 13 amino acids. Germline lookup yields CDR1 ENHRY and CDR2 SYGVKD. The V end was cut by 10 bases, the J end by 0 bases, with 10 bases between. The CDR3 DNA reads as TGTGCCACCGGGGGCCACTCTGGAAACACCATATATTTT. It codes for CATGGHSGNTIYF.